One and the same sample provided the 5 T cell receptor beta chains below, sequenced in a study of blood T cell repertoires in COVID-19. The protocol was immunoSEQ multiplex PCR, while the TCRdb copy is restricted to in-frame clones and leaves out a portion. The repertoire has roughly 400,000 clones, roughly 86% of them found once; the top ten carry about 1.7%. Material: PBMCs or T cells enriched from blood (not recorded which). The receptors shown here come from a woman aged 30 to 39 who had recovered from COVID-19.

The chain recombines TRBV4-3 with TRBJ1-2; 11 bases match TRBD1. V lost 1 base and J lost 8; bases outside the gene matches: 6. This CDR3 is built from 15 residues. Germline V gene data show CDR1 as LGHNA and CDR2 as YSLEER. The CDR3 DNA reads TGCGCCAGCAGCCAAGTGGACAGGGGGCAGTTCGGCTACACCTTC. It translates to CASSQVDRGQFGYTF.

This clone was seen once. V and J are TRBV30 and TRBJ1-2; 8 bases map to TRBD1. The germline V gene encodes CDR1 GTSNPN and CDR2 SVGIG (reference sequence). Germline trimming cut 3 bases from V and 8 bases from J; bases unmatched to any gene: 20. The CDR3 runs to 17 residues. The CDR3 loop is CAWSLDGDRGILRGYTF. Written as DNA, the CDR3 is TGTGCCTGGAGCTTAGATGGAGACAGGGGAATTCTAAGAGGCTACACCTTC.

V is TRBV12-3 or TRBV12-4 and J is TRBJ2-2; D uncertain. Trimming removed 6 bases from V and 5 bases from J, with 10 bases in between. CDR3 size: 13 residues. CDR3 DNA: TGTGCCAGCAGGAAGAGAGGTACCGGGGAGCTGTTTTTT. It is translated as CASRKRGTGELFF.

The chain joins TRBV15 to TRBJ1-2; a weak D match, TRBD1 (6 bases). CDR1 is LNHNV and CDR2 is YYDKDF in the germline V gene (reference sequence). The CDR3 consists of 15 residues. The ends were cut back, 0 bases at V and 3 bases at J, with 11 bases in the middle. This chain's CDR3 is CATSREQGSYYGYTF. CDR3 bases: TGTGCCACCAGCAGAGAACAGGGCTCGTACTATGGCTACACCTTC.

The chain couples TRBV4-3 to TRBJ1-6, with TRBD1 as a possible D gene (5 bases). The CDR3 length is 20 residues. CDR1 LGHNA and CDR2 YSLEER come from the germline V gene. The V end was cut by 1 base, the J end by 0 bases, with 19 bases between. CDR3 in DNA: TGCGCCAGCAGCCAAGTGTCAACGACAGATCTAAGCTCCTATAATTCACCCCTCCACTTT. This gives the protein CASSQVSTTDLSSYNSPLHF.